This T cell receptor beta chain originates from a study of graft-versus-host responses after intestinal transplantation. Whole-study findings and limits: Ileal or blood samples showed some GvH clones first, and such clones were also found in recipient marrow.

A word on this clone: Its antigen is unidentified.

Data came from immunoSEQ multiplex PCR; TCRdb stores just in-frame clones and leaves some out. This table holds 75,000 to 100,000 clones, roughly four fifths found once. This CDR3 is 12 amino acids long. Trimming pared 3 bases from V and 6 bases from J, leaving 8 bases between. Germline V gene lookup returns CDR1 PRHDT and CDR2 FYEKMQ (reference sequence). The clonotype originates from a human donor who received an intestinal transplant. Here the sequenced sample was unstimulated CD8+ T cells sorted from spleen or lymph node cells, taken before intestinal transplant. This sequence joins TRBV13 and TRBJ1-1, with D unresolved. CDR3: CASSFGGAEAFF. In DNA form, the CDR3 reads TGTGCCAGCAGCTTCGGTGGCGCTGAAGCTTTCTTT.